This T cell receptor (beta chain) was obtained from a study of blood T cell repertoires in COVID-19. In the study overall: Nucleic acid was either cDNA or gDNA, and it came from T cells, B-cell-depleted T cells, or PBMCs.

Sequencing used immunoSEQ multiplex PCR; TCRdb keeps in-frame clones, though not all of them. The table includes some 180,000 clones, approximately 84% detected once. Germline values: CDR1 SEHNR, CDR2 FQNEAQ (reference sequence). V shed 1 base and J shed 4 bases, with 4 bases lying between them. The CDR3 contains 12 residues. This TCR was sampled from a man in his 70s with active or convalescent COVID-19. V usage is TRBV7-9 and J usage is TRBJ1-1; D not certain. Sequenced sample: peripheral blood. DNA of the CDR3: TGTGCCAGCAGCTTAGTAGTCACTGAAGCTTTCTTT. Its translation: CASSLVVTEAFF.